This is a list of T cell receptor beta chains from one sample in a study of cytomegalovirus exposure and HLA in healthy donors. Clones were read by immunoSEQ multiplex PCR, and TCRdb kept only the in-frame ones, dropping some. Among 150,000 or so clones listed, just under 80% were seen once. The source material was PBMCs. All receptors come from a woman in her forties or fifties in good health and CMV-seropositive. The CDR3 runs from the conserved cysteine through the conserved F or W. The order of the fields is CDR3 DNA, CDR3 protein, V gene, J gene, clone size, D gene. A D gene is named only where the DNA matches it firmly. Part of the rows lack a size; the others show once, few, many or a class for expanded clones.

DNA: TGTGCCAGCACCCGGCGCAGGGGGCAGGCGACAGATACGCAGTATTTT
CDR3: CASTRRRGQATDTQYF
V: TRBV11-2
J: TRBJ2-3
size: NA
D: TRBD1

DNA: TGTGCCAGCAGTCTAATAGGGGAAACTGAAGCTTTCTTT
CDR3: CASSLIGETEAFF
V: TRBV6-6
J: TRBJ1-1
size: NA
D: NA

DNA: TGTGCCAGCAGCCCAGGGGGGTTAGTATATGGCTACACCTTC
CDR3: CASSPGGLVYGYTF
V: TRBV28
J: TRBJ1-2
size: NA
D: TRBD1

DNA: TGTGCCACCAGCAGTAAGACAGGGAGCCCCTATGGCTACACCTTC
CDR3: CATSSKTGSPYGYTF
V: TRBV15
J: TRBJ1-2
size: NA
D: TRBD1

DNA: TGTGCCAGCAGCGCCGGGAATGAGCAGTTCTTC
CDR3: CASSAGNEQFF
V: TRBV9
J: TRBJ2-1
size: NA
D: NA

DNA: TGTTCCAGCAGCTTGAGGACTAGCGGCTACGAGCAGTACTTC
CDR3: CSSSLRTSGYEQYF
V: TRBV7-9
J: TRBJ2-7
size: NA
D: TRBD2

DNA: TGTGCCATCAGTGAACAACAGGGGTTTGGGAACGAGCAGTACTTC
CDR3: CAISEQQGFGNEQYF
V: TRBV10-3
J: TRBJ2-7
size: NA
D: TRBD1

DNA: TGCGCCAGCAGGAGGGACAGGGGAAACACCGGGGAGCTGTTTTTT
CDR3: CASRRDRGNTGELFF
V: TRBV4-1
J: TRBJ2-2
size: NA
D: TRBD1

DNA: TGTGCCAGCAGCTACCAGGCCGGGACGGGAGGTAACATTCAGTACTTC
CDR3: CASSYQAGTGGNIQYF
V: TRBV4-2
J: TRBJ2-4
size: NA
D: TRBD2

DNA: TGTGCCAGCATGACATCACTGGGGGGGAAAACTAATGAAAAACTGTTTTTT
CDR3: CASMTSLGGKTNEKLFF
V: TRBV27
J: TRBJ1-4
size: NA
D: NA

DNA: TGTGCCAGCAGCCCGAGCTTCTCTGGAAACACCATATATTTT
CDR3: CASSPSFSGNTIYF
V: TRBV27
J: TRBJ1-3
size: NA
D: NA

DNA: TGTGCCAGCAGCCGAGCGGGAGAGTCCTACAATGAGCAGTTCTTC
CDR3: CASSRAGESYNEQFF
V: TRBV28
J: TRBJ2-1
size: NA
D: TRBD2

DNA: TGTGCCAGCAGCTTATTTTATAGCGGGGGGCGGGGGGTCTCAGATACGCAGTATTTT
CDR3: CASSLFYSGGRGVSDTQYF
V: TRBV7-2
J: TRBJ2-3
size: NA
D: TRBD2

DNA: TGTGCCAGCAGCCAAGAAGAGTCCTATGGCTACACCTTC
CDR3: CASSQEESYGYTF
V: TRBV4-2
J: TRBJ1-2
size: once
D: NA

DNA: TGTGCCAGCAGCGTTATGACTAGCGGGAGCACAGATACGCAGTATTTT
CDR3: CASSVMTSGSTDTQYF
V: TRBV9
J: TRBJ2-3
size: NA
D: TRBD2

DNA: TGTGCCAGCAGCCATAGCCCGGGACAGGGGGTAATCCCCAATGAGCAGTTCTTC
CDR3: CASSHSPGQGVIPNEQFF
V: TRBV28
J: TRBJ2-1
size: NA
D: TRBD1

DNA: TGTGCCAGCAGTTTAGGTGGGACAGGGAGTGAGACCCAGTACTTC
CDR3: CASSLGGTGSETQYF
V: TRBV28
J: TRBJ2-5
size: NA
D: TRBD1

DNA: TGTGCCTGGAGCCTAACAGGGGCCACTGAAGCTTTCTTT
CDR3: CAWSLTGATEAFF
V: TRBV30
J: TRBJ1-1
size: NA
D: TRBD1

DNA: TGTGCCAGCAGCCTGACCGACAGACACACTGAAGCTTTCTTT
CDR3: CASSLTDRHTEAFF
V: TRBV6-5
J: TRBJ1-1
size: NA
D: NA

DNA: TGTGCCAGCTCACCAGGCGGGCAGAGACCTGAAGCTTTCTTT
CDR3: CASSPGGQRPEAFF
V: TRBV18
J: TRBJ1-1
size: NA
D: NA

DNA: TGTGCCAGCAGCCAGGGACAGGGGTATCTCGAGCAGTACTTC
CDR3: CASSQGQGYLEQYF
V: TRBV9
J: TRBJ2-7
size: NA
D: TRBD1

DNA: TGTGCCAGCAGCCCCGGACTAGCCAAAAACATTCAGTACTTC
CDR3: CASSPGLAKNIQYF
V: TRBV28
J: TRBJ2-4
size: NA
D: NA

DNA: TGTGCCAGCAGCCAAGTCGGGGGAAAGAACACTGAAGCTTTCTTT
CDR3: CASSQVGGKNTEAFF
V: TRBV5-4
J: TRBJ1-1
size: NA
D: NA

DNA: TGTGCCAGCAGCACGGAGCTAGCGGGAGGCGAGCAGTACTTC
CDR3: CASSTELAGGEQYF
V: TRBV6-4
J: TRBJ2-7
size: NA
D: TRBD2

DNA: TGTGCTAGCAGCTTAGAAGCGGGACTAGCGGACCCTAATGAGCAGTTCTTC
CDR3: CASSLEAGLADPNEQFF
V: TRBV7-7
J: TRBJ2-1
size: NA
D: TRBD2

DNA: TGTGCCAGCAGCTGGAAACAGGGGGTCGAGCAGTACTTC
CDR3: CASSWKQGVEQYF
V: TRBV5-6
J: TRBJ2-7
size: once
D: TRBD1

DNA: TGCGCCAGCAGCTGGACGGCTAGCGGGGGAAAGGAGCAGTACTTC
CDR3: CASSWTASGGKEQYF
V: TRBV5-1
J: TRBJ2-7
size: once
D: TRBD2

DNA: TGTGCCAGCAGCTTACAGGGGAACATTCAGTACTTC
CDR3: CASSLQGNIQYF
V: TRBV7-2
J: TRBJ2-4
size: NA
D: NA

DNA: TGTGCCAGCAGTTTATATCAGAACACCGGGGAGCTGTTTTTT
CDR3: CASSLYQNTGELFF
V: TRBV27
J: TRBJ2-2
size: NA
D: NA

DNA: TGTGCCAGCAGCTTAAACAGGGTCTATGGCTACACCTTC
CDR3: CASSLNRVYGYTF
V: TRBV7-3
J: TRBJ1-2
size: NA
D: NA

DNA: TGCGCCAGCAGCTTGGGACAGGGTTTGTCTGAAGCTTTCTTT
CDR3: CASSLGQGLSEAFF
V: TRBV5-1
J: TRBJ1-1
size: NA
D: TRBD1

DNA: TGTGCCACCAGCGCCCGGGACAGGGTAAATCAGCCCCAGCATTTT
CDR3: CATSARDRVNQPQHF
V: TRBV15
J: TRBJ1-5
size: NA
D: TRBD1

DNA: TGCGCCAGCAGCATCGGGGGGCCCACGTATGGCTACACCTTC
CDR3: CASSIGGPTYGYTF
V: TRBV5-1
J: TRBJ1-2
size: few
D: NA

DNA: TGTGCCACCGGACTAGCGGGGGACACCGGGGAGCTGTTTTTT
CDR3: CATGLAGDTGELFF
V: TRBV10-3
J: TRBJ2-2
size: NA
D: TRBD2

DNA: TGTGCCAGCAGATACGGGGGGGCTAGCACAGATACGCAGTATTTT
CDR3: CASRYGGASTDTQYF
V: TRBV27
J: TRBJ2-3
size: NA
D: TRBD2